Below, one T cell receptor beta chain is given with its context. This sample is drawn from a study of blood T cell repertoires in COVID-19. Study background: Donors in the United States, Italy and Spain gave samples during acute or convalescent COVID-19.

CDR1 is SGHNT and CDR2 is YYREEE in the germline V gene (reference sequence). With 4 bases clipped from V and 6 bases from J, the junction kept 8 bases outside the gene matches. The CDR3 contains 14 residues. Assay used: immunoSEQ multiplex PCR; TCRdb lists only in-frame clones, some missing. The sample has under 120,000 clones; about 85% are singletons. This clonotype was obtained from a human donor in a cohort sampled during active COVID-19. The sequencing input was peripheral blood. The chain joins TRBV5-4 to TRBJ2-3; 7 nucleotides match TRBD1. CDR3 loop: CASSNRQGQDTQYF. The DNA of the CDR3 is TGTGCCAGCAGCAACCGACAGGGCCAGGATACGCAGTATTTT.